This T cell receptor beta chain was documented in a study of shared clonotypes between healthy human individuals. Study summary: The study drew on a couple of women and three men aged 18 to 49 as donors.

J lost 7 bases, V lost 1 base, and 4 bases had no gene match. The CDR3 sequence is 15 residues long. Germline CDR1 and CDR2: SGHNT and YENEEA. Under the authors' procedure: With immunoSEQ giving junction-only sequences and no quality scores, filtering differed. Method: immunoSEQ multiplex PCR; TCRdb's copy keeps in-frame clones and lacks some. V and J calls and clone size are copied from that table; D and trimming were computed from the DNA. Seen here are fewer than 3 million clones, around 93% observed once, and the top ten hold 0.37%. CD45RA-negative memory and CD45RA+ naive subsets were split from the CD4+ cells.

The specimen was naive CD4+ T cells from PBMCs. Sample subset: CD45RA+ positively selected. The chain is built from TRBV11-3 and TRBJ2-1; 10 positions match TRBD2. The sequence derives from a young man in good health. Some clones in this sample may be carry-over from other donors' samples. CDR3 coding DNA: TGTGCCAGCAGCTTAGCTAGCGGGGGAACTAATGAGCAGTTCTTC. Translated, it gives CASSLASGGTNEQFF.